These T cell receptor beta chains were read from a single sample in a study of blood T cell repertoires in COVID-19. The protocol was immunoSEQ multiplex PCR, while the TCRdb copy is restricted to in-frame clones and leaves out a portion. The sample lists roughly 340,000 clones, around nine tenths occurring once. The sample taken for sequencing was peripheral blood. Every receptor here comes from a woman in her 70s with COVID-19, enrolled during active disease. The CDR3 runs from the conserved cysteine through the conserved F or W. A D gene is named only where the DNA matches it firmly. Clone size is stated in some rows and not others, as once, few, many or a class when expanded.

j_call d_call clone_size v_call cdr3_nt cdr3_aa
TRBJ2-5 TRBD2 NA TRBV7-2 TGTGCCAGCAGCTTAATGACTAGCGGGTCCCAGTACTTC CASSLMTSGSQYF
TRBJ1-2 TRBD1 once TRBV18 TGTGCCAGCTCACCAGGAAGCAAACGGACAGGGGAATATGGCTACACCTTC CASSPGSKRTGEYGYTF
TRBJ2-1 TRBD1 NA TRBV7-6 TGTGCCAGCAGTCCCGACAGGGGGCAAGACAATGAGCAGTTCTTC CASSPDRGQDNEQFF
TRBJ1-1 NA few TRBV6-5 TGTGCCAGCAGCGAGGGGAACACTGAAGCTTTCTTT CASSEGNTEAFF
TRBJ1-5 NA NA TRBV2 TGTGCCAGCAGTGAAGAACAGGGACCCACTCAGCCCCAGCATTTT CASSEEQGPTQPQHF
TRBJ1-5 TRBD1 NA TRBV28 TGTGCCAGCAGTTTTCGACGGGTTCTGGGGACAGGGGGCGTTAATAGCAATCAGCCCCAGCATTTT CASSFRRVLGTGGVNSNQPQHF
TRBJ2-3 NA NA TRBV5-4 TGTGCCAGCAGCCAAACAGGGGAGGCAGATACGCAGTATTTT CASSQTGEADTQYF
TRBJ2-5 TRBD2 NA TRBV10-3 TGTGCCAGCTCACTAGCGGGGGGGAACCAAGAGACCCAGTACTTC CASSLAGGNQETQYF
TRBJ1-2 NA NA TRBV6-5 TGTGCCAGCAGTCGGGGGGTAGAGGGCTACACCTTC CASSRGVEGYTF
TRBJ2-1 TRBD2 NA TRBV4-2 TGTGCCAGCAGCCTTACTAGCGGGGGGGGGAATGAGCAGTTCTTC CASSLTSGGGNEQFF
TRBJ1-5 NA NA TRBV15 TGTGCCACCAGCAGAGATCTCCTGCAGGGCGAGAATCAGCCCCAGCATTTT CATSRDLLQGENQPQHF
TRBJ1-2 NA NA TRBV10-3 TGTGCCATCAGTGATTTACAGGCCCCCATTCGTGGCTACACCTTC CAISDLQAPIRGYTF
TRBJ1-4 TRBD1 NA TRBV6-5 TGTGCCAGCAGTCGCGGACAGGGTGGAGAAAAACTGTTTTTT CASSRGQGGEKLFF
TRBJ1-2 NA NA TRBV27 TGTGCCAGCAGTTTATTGGGGGGACGGAATTATGGCTACACCTTC CASSLLGGRNYGYTF
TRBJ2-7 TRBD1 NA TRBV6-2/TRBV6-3 TGTGCCAGCAGTTCCTCAATCGACAGGGGGTACTACGAGCAGTACTTC CASSSSIDRGYYEQYF
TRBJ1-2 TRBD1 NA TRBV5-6 TGTGCCAGCAGCTCCACTCTTACAGGGGCTTATGGCTACACCTTC CASSSTLTGAYGYTF
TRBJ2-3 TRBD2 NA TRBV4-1 TGCGCCAGCAGCCAAGACGCGGGGGGGGACACAGATACGCAGTATTTT CASSQDAGGDTDTQYF
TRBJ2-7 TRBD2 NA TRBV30 TGTGCCTGGTCTCGAGGACTAGTCGACGAGCAGTACTTC CAWSRGLVDEQYF
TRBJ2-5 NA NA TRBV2 TGTGCCAGCAGTGACGCGGGGCGTCCAAAGACCCAGTACTTC CASSDAGRPKTQYF
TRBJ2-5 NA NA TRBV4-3 TGCGCCAGCAGCCAAGGACTGGCCGGCGTGGGAGAGACCCAGTACTTC CASSQGLAGVGETQYF
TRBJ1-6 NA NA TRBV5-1 TGCGCCAGCAGCACAACTAGTGGACAGAGCCCACCCCTCCACTTT CASSTTSGQSPPLHF
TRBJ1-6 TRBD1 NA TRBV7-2 TGTGCCAGCAGCGGAGGGACAGGGAGAAATTCACCCCTCCACTTT CASSGGTGRNSPLHF
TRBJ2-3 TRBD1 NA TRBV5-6 TGTGCCAGCAGCTTGTACTGGGACAGGGGAACAGATACGCAGTATTTT CASSLYWDRGTDTQYF
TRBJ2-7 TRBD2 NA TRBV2 TGTGCCAGCAGTGAAGGTCGGCTAGCGGGGAGAGGGGAGCAGTACTTC CASSEGRLAGRGEQYF
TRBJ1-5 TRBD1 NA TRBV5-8 TGTGCCAGCAGCCCAACAGGGGTTCAGCCCCAGCATTTT CASSPTGVQPQHF
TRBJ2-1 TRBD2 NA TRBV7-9 TGTGCCAGCAGCTTCTCGACTGGACTAGCGGGGTACAATGAGCAGTTCTTC CASSFSTGLAGYNEQFF